This T cell receptor beta chain stems from a study of identical twins. Points on this clonotype: Its matching antigen is unknown.

After template switching added a universal primer site, the resulting cDNA carried unique molecular identifiers. TCRdb processed the 5' RACE reads anew with MiXCR; each CDR3 protein has one entry. This table holds 1.5 million or so distinct CDR3 sequences, under 35% found once. Study observations and caveats: Less excess twin sharing appeared in beta out-of-frame sequences. Researchers reported excess low generation probability among twin-shared out-of-frame alpha sequences.

Every one of the donors was a healthy Caucasian. The TCR was taken from a newborn girl in good health. Sequencing was carried out using cord blood.

CDR3 sequence: CASSAGIGQGNTEAFF. The CDR3, as DNA: TGTGCCAGCAGCGCAGGAATAGGACAGGGGAATACTGAAGCTTTCTTT. The chain links TRBV21-1 to TRBJ1-1; the D call TRBD1 from the table was never checked on the DNA. TRBV21-1 is shown as a pseudogene. This CDR3 is 16 amino acids long.